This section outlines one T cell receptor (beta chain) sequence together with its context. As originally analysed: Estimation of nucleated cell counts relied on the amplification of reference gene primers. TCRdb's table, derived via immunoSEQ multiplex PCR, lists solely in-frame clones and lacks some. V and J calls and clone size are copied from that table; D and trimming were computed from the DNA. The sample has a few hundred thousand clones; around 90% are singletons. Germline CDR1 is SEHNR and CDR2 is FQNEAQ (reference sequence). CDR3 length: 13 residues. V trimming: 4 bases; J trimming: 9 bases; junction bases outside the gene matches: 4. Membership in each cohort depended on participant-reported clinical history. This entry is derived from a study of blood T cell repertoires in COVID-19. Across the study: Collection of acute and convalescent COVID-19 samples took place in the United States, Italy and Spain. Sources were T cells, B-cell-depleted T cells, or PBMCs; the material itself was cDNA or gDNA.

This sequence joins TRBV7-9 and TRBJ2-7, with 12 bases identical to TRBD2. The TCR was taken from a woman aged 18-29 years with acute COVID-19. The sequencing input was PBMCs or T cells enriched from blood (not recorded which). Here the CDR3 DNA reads TGTGCCAGCAGCTGGGGACTAGCGGGTGGGCAGTACTTC. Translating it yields CASSWGLAGGQYF.